This T cell receptor beta chain was sequenced during a study of blood T cell repertoires in COVID-19. As for the study in general: Whether acute or convalescent, the COVID-19 samples came from the United States, Italy and Spain.

The CDR3 is made up of 17 amino acids. From germline, CDR1 is SGHVS and CDR2 FQNEAQ. The V gene end was trimmed by 0 bases and the J gene end by 4 bases; junction bases not matched to a gene: 9. Clinical history reported by participants formed the basis on which cohorts were assigned. The repertoire was sequenced with immunoSEQ multiplex PCR; TCRdb's copy has only in-frame clones and lacks some. The table records under 350,000 clones, just over 85% of them present only once. Sequencing was performed on PBMCs or T cells enriched from blood (not recorded which). This sequence joins TRBV7-8 and TRBJ1-1; 9 positions agree with TRBD1. This clonotype was sampled from a woman in her thirties or forties with acute COVID-19. This CDR3 reads CASSLASKGTGSTEAFF. CDR3 DNA sequence: TGTGCCAGCAGCTTAGCCTCGAAGGGGACAGGGAGCACTGAAGCTTTCTTT.